This is a list of T cell receptor beta chains from one sample in a study of shared clonotypes between healthy human individuals. The repertoire was sequenced with immunoSEQ multiplex PCR; TCRdb's copy has only in-frame clones and lacks some. The sample has 1.5 million to 2.5 million clones, about 95% seen once; the top ten hold around 1.2%. Material for sequencing was naive CD8+ T cells sorted from blood. These receptors all come from a man between 18 and 29 years old in good health. Each CDR3 is given with its conserved first and last residue. Fields, in order: V gene, J gene, clone size, D gene, CDR3 protein, CDR3 DNA. The D gene is left open where the match is weak. Not every row has a clone size; where given, it reads once, few, many or a size class.

v_gene: TRBV28
j_gene: TRBJ2-3
abundance: .
d_gene: TRBD2
CDR3aa: CASSLGLAGGGDTQYF
CDR3nt: TGTGCCAGCAGTTTGGGACTAGCGGGGGGTGGAGATACGCAGTATTTT

v_gene: TRBV27
j_gene: TRBJ2-3
abundance: .
d_gene: TRBD2
CDR3aa: CASSLVIAGTDTQYF
CDR3nt: TGTGCCAGCAGTTTAGTGATAGCGGGAACAGATACGCAGTATTTT

v_gene: TRBV2
j_gene: TRBJ2-5
abundance: .
d_gene: .
CDR3aa: CASSEMVQGWETQYF
CDR3nt: TGTGCCAGCAGTGAAATGGTCCAGGGGTGGGAGACCCAGTACTTC

v_gene: TRBV7-9
j_gene: TRBJ2-7
abundance: .
d_gene: TRBD1
CDR3aa: CASSTPGQESYEQYF
CDR3nt: TGTGCCAGCAGCACGCCGGGACAGGAATCCTACGAGCAGTACTTC

v_gene: TRBV11-1
j_gene: TRBJ2-1
abundance: .
d_gene: TRBD2
CDR3aa: CASSLLPATSGYNEQFF
CDR3nt: TGTGCCAGCAGCTTACTGCCGGCGACTAGCGGATACAATGAGCAGTTCTTC

v_gene: TRBV4-1
j_gene: TRBJ2-3
abundance: .
d_gene: TRBD1
CDR3aa: CASSPKTGADTQYF
CDR3nt: TGCGCCAGCAGCCCAAAAACAGGGGCAGATACGCAGTATTTT

v_gene: TRBV7-9
j_gene: TRBJ2-1
abundance: .
d_gene: TRBD2
CDR3aa: CASSLASGGATEQFF
CDR3nt: TGTGCCAGCAGCTTAGCTAGCGGGGGGGCCACTGAGCAGTTCTTC

v_gene: TRBV6-5
j_gene: TRBJ1-1
abundance: .
d_gene: .
CDR3aa: CASSLGTGTEAFF
CDR3nt: TGTGCCAGCAGCCTTGGGACGGGCACTGAAGCTTTCTTT

v_gene: TRBV27
j_gene: TRBJ2-2
abundance: .
d_gene: TRBD2
CDR3aa: CATKGLAGGNTGELFF
CDR3nt: TGTGCCACCAAGGGACTAGCGGGGGGGAACACCGGGGAGCTGTTTTTT

v_gene: TRBV4-3
j_gene: TRBJ2-7
abundance: once
d_gene: TRBD2
CDR3aa: CASSQAAGGGDEQYF
CDR3nt: TGCGCCAGCAGCCAAGCGGCGGGAGGGGGCGACGAGCAGTACTTC

v_gene: TRBV6-5
j_gene: TRBJ1-5
abundance: .
d_gene: .
CDR3aa: CASSLTSGPNQPQHF
CDR3nt: TGTGCCAGCAGTTTAACCAGTGGACCTAATCAGCCCCAGCATTTT

v_gene: TRBV2
j_gene: TRBJ1-4
abundance: .
d_gene: .
CDR3aa: CASRYGGLDEKLFF
CDR3nt: TGTGCCAGCAGATATGGGGGGTTGGATGAAAAACTGTTTTTT

v_gene: TRBV5-6
j_gene: TRBJ2-1
abundance: .
d_gene: .
CDR3aa: CASSSRQDNNEQFF
CDR3nt: TGTGCCAGCAGCTCAAGGCAGGATAACAATGAGCAGTTCTTC

v_gene: TRBV7-6
j_gene: TRBJ2-3
abundance: .
d_gene: .
CDR3aa: CASSFRPTGAEDTQYF
CDR3nt: TGTGCCAGCAGCTTCCGACCGACAGGTGCCGAAGATACGCAGTATTTT

v_gene: TRBV30
j_gene: TRBJ1-6
abundance: few
d_gene: .
CDR3aa: CAWSVVVPNSPLHF
CDR3nt: TGTGCCTGGAGTGTTGTGGTGCCCAATTCACCCCTCCACTTT

v_gene: TRBV6-5
j_gene: TRBJ2-3
abundance: .
d_gene: .
CDR3aa: CASRSVETDTQYF
CDR3nt: TGTGCCAGCAGAAGTGTGGAAACAGATACGCAGTATTTT

v_gene: TRBV4-1
j_gene: TRBJ2-3
abundance: .
d_gene: .
CDR3aa: CASSRSGLDTQYF
CDR3nt: TGCGCCAGCAGCCGATCGGGGTTGGATACGCAGTATTTT

v_gene: TRBV30
j_gene: TRBJ2-2
abundance: .
d_gene: .
CDR3aa: CAWSWDRELFF
CDR3nt: TGTGCCTGGAGTTGGGACCGGGAGCTGTTTTTT

v_gene: TRBV7-8
j_gene: TRBJ2-7
abundance: .
d_gene: TRBD2
CDR3aa: CASSWAAGRGSYEQYF
CDR3nt: TGTGCCAGCAGCTGGGCAGCGGGGCGGGGGTCCTACGAGCAGTACTTC

v_gene: TRBV5-4
j_gene: TRBJ2-2
abundance: .
d_gene: TRBD1
CDR3aa: CASSWTGAAAGELFF
CDR3nt: TGTGCCAGCAGCTGGACAGGGGCGGCGGCCGGGGAGCTGTTTTTT

v_gene: TRBV21-1
j_gene: TRBJ1-2
abundance: once
d_gene: .
CDR3aa: CASSKESPTANYGYTF
CDR3nt: TGTGCCAGCAGCAAAGAGTCCCCGACAGCTAACTATGGCTACACCTTC

v_gene: TRBV27
j_gene: TRBJ1-6
abundance: .
d_gene: .
CDR3aa: CASSVSWGGNSPLHF
CDR3nt: TGTGCCAGCAGTGTATCCTGGGGTGGAAATTCACCCCTCCACTTT

v_gene: TRBV9
j_gene: TRBJ2-1
abundance: .
d_gene: TRBD2
CDR3aa: CASSPEDGRYYNEQFF
CDR3nt: TGTGCCAGCAGCCCGGAGGACGGGAGGTACTACAATGAGCAGTTCTTC

v_gene: TRBV15
j_gene: TRBJ2-7
abundance: .
d_gene: TRBD2
CDR3aa: CATSRDFLAGYEQYF
CDR3nt: TGTGCCACCAGCAGAGATTTTCTAGCGGGGTACGAGCAGTACTTC

v_gene: TRBV4-1
j_gene: TRBJ1-2
abundance: once
d_gene: .
CDR3aa: CASSQHRLTDYGYTF
CDR3nt: TGCGCCAGCAGCCAACATCGTCTGACGGACTATGGCTACACCTTC

v_gene: TRBV15
j_gene: TRBJ1-1
abundance: .
d_gene: .
CDR3aa: CATSRDSRDTEAFF
CDR3nt: TGTGCCACCAGCAGAGATAGTCGGGACACTGAAGCTTTCTTT

v_gene: TRBV7-9
j_gene: TRBJ2-1
abundance: .
d_gene: TRBD2
CDR3aa: CASSSGLVINIGQFF
CDR3nt: TGTGCCAGCAGCTCGGGACTAGTCATAAACATTGGGCAGTTCTTC

v_gene: TRBV15
j_gene: TRBJ1-5
abundance: .
d_gene: .
CDR3aa: CATSPRGGNQPQHF
CDR3nt: TGTGCCACCAGCCCGCGGGGGGGGAATCAGCCCCAGCATTTT

v_gene: TRBV28
j_gene: TRBJ1-1
abundance: .
d_gene: TRBD1
CDR3aa: CASRRQGWNTEAFF
CDR3nt: TGTGCCAGCAGAAGACAGGGATGGAACACTGAAGCTTTCTTT

v_gene: TRBV13
j_gene: TRBJ2-7
abundance: once
d_gene: .
CDR3aa: CASSLGRQGLAYEQYF
CDR3nt: TGTGCCAGCAGCTTAGGCCGGCAGGGCCTCGCCTACGAGCAGTACTTC

v_gene: TRBV5-4
j_gene: TRBJ2-1
abundance: .
d_gene: TRBD2
CDR3aa: CASRPNIAGEFNEQFF
CDR3nt: TGTGCCAGCAGACCAAACATAGCGGGGGAGTTCAATGAGCAGTTCTTC

v_gene: TRBV2
j_gene: TRBJ2-7
abundance: .
d_gene: TRBD2
CDR3aa: CASRGTSGSYEQYF
CDR3nt: TGTGCCAGCAGGGGGACTAGCGGGTCCTACGAGCAGTACTTC

v_gene: TRBV4-1
j_gene: TRBJ2-2
abundance: .
d_gene: TRBD2
CDR3aa: CASSPYPSGPGGELFF
CDR3nt: TGCGCCAGCAGCCCTTACCCTAGCGGTCCTGGTGGGGAGCTGTTTTTT

v_gene: TRBV9
j_gene: TRBJ2-7
abundance: .
d_gene: .
CDR3aa: CASSSGGSGTEIYEQYF
CDR3nt: TGTGCCAGCAGTAGTGGGGGGAGTGGAACCGAGATTTACGAGCAGTACTTC

v_gene: TRBV4-2
j_gene: TRBJ2-5
abundance: .
d_gene: TRBD2
CDR3aa: CASSPTSGGDQETQYF
CDR3nt: TGTGCCAGCAGCCCGACTAGCGGGGGAGACCAAGAGACCCAGTACTTC